Below are 10 T cell receptor beta chains sequenced from a single sample in a study of blood T cells in healthy people across ages. Through a sample-barcoded 5' primer and a J-beta primer mix, a second PCR was run for roughly 7 to 12 cycles. One entry per CDR3 protein, called by TCRdb with MiXCR from the 5' RACE reads. The sample lists about 670,000 distinct CDR3 sequences, more than 45% seen once, with about 14% in the top ten. Sequences were obtained from blood. All receptors derive from an elderly woman in good health.

As regards this clonotype: A read error may explain this, as a much larger clone is one base away. V and J are TRBV5-1 and TRBJ2-1; 7 nucleotides agree with TRBD2. CDR3 length: 13 residues. Germline loops: CDR1 SGHRS, CDR2 YFSETQ. The CDR3 protein is CASGGVSYNERFF. CDR3 sequence (DNA): TGCGCCAGCGGGGGGGTCTCCTACAATGAGCGGTTCTTC.

Points on this clonotype: This may stem from a read error, because a much larger clone lies one nucleotide away. The chain is built from TRBV29-1 and TRBJ2-1; 12 bases are shared with TRBD1. Germline V gene lookup returns CDR1 SQVTM and CDR2 ANQGSEA. CDR3 size: 14 residues. The CDR3 nucleotides are TGCAGCGTAGGGACAGGGGGCGTTTCGGGTGAGCGGTTCTTC. It translates to CSVGTGGVSGERFF.

Details on this clonotype: A much bigger clone sits one base away, suggesting this may be a read error. V is TRBV12-3 or TRBV12-4 and J is TRBJ2-1, with TRBD1 matching over 10 bases. CDR3 length: 16 residues. The CDR3 region has the DNA TGTGCCAGCAGCCCGGGACAGGGGAGCTCCTACAATGGGCAGTTCTTC. Its protein is CASSPGQGSSYNGQFF.

This clonotype was counted at least ten times. The chain carries TRBV14 and TRBJ1-4; 9 nucleotides align to TRBD1. This CDR3 region has 18 residues. Trimming cost V 3 bases and J 0 bases; bases outside gene matches: 8. The germline V gene encodes CDR1 SGHDN and CDR2 FVKESK. CDR3 amino acids: CASSQRRDRAATNEKLFF. The DNA of the CDR3 is TGTGCCAGCAGCCAGAGACGGGACAGGGCTGCAACTAATGAAAAACTGTTTTTT. The full variable domain, in which reference TRBV14 and TRBJ1-4 provide the parts outside the CDR3, is EAGVTQFPSHSVIEKGQTVTLRCDPISGHDNLYWYRRVMGKEIKFLLHFVKESKQDESGMPNNRFLAERTGGTYSTLKVQPAELEDSGVYFCASSQRRDRAATNEKLFFGSGTQLSVL.

The chain joins TRBV7-9 to TRBJ2-3; the D is unclear. The germline V gene has CDR1 SEHNR and CDR2 FQNEAQ (reference sequence). This CDR3 is 13 amino acids long. V was cut by 1 base and J by 5 bases, with 7 bases left in between. The CDR3 DNA reads as TGTGCCAGCAGCTTAGTTGTTATAGATACGCAGTATTTT. Residues: CASSLVVIDTQYF.

The chain recombines TRBV3-1 with TRBJ2-3; the match to TRBD2 covers 14 bases. CDR1 LGHDT and CDR2 YNNKEL come from the germline V gene (reference sequence). This CDR3 comprises 16 residues. With 3 bases clipped from V and 9 bases from J, the junction kept 8 bases outside the gene matches. In DNA form, the CDR3 reads TGTGCCAGCAGCCAGGGACTAGCGGGAGTATGGAAGACGCAGTATTTT. Translation gives CASSQGLAGVWKTQYF.

The chain employs TRBV12-3 or TRBV12-4 and TRBJ2-1, with D perhaps given as TRBD1 or TRBD2 (5 bases each). Trimming cost V 3 bases and J 3 bases, with 9 bases left between them. CDR3 length: 14 amino acids. The CDR3 coding sequence is TGTGCCAGCAGTTTTGAGGGGATCTACAATGAGCAGTTCTTC. Protein product: CASSFEGIYNEQFF.

This clonotype has at least ten counts. The J gene is TRBJ2-1, the V gene TRBV29-1; D is uncertain. The CDR3 is 10 residues long. Germline values: CDR1 SQVTM, CDR2 ANQGSEA. V lost 3 bases and J 7 bases, leaving 4 bases between the germline ends. The CDR3 sequence: CSVEGNEQFF. CDR3 nucleotides: TGCAGCGTTGAGGGAAATGAGCAGTTCTTC.

This clonotype showed up just once. The chain carries TRBV20-1 and TRBJ2-7; D is possibly TRBD1 (6 bases). V was trimmed by 4 bases and J by 2 bases, leaving 12 bases between them. Germline V gene data show CDR1 as DFQATT and CDR2 as SNEGSKA (reference sequence). This CDR3 contains 13 residues. CDR3: CSANRGQTYEQYF. The CDR3, as DNA: TGCAGTGCTAACCGGGGACAAACCTACGAGCAGTACTTC.

The chain joins TRBV5-1 to TRBJ2-1; a weak D match, TRBD1 (5 bases). CDR1 SGHRS and CDR2 YFSETQ come from the germline V gene. CDR3 length: 13 residues. Between the trimmed V and J ends, which lost 4 bases and 8 bases, there was a span of 13 bases. The CDR3 bases are TGCGCCAGCAGCGTCGACAGAGCGTATGAGCAGTTCTTC. Protein sequence: CASSVDRAYEQFF. The variable domain in full, completed from reference TRBV5-1 and TRBJ2-1, reads KAGVTQTPRYLIKTRGQQVTLSCSPISGHRSVSWYQQTPGQGLQFLFEYFSETQRNKGNFPGRFSGRQFSNSRSEMNVSTLELGDSALYLCASSVDRAYEQFFGPGTRLTVL.